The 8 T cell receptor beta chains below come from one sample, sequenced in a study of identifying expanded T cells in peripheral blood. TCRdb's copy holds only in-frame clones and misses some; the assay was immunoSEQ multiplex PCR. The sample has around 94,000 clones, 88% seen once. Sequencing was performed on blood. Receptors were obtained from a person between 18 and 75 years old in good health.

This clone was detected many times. In nucleotides, the CDR3 is TGCAGCGTCTTGGAGGGAAACACCATATATTTT. Protein: CSVLEGNTIYF. J is TRBJ1-3 and V is TRBV20-1; D call uncertain. Germline assignment: CDR1 DFQATT and CDR2 SNEGSKA (reference sequence). The length of the CDR3 is 11 residues.

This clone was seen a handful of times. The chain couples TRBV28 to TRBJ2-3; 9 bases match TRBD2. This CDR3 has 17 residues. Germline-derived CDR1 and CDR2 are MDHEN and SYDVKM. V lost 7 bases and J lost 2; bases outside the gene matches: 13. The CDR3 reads CASTAIPGLADTDTQYF. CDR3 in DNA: TGTGCCAGCACCGCCATACCGGGACTAGCTGACACAGATACGCAGTATTTT.

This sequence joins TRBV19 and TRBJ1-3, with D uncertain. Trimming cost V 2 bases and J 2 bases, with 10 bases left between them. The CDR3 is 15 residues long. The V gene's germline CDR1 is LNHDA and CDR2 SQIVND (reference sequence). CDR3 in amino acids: CASSIMSLAGNTIYF. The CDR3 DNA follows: TGTGCCAGTAGTATAATGAGCCTAGCTGGAAACACCATATATTTT.

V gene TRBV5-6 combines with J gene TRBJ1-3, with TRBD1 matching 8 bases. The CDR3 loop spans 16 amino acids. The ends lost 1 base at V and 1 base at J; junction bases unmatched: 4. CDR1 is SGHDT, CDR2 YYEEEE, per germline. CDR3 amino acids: CASSLFWTGSGNTIYF. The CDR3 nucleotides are TGTGCCAGCAGCTTGTTTTGGACAGGGTCTGGAAACACCATATATTTT.

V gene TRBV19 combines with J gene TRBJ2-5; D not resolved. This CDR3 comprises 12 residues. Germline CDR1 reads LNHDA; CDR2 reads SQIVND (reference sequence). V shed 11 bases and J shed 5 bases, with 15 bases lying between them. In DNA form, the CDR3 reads TGTGCCCGTTTTATAATAGGGGAGACCCAGTACTTC. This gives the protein CARFIIGETQYF.

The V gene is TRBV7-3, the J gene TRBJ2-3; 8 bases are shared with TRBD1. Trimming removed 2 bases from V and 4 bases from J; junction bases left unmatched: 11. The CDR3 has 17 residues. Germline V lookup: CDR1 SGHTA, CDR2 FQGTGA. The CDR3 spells CASSLRLTGGSADTQYF. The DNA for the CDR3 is TGTGCCAGCAGCTTACGGTTAACAGGGGGTTCGGCAGATACGCAGTATTTT.

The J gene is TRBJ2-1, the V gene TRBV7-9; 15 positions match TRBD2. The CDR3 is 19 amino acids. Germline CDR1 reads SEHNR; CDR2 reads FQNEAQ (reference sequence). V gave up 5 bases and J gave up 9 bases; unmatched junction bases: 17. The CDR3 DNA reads TGTGCCAGCAGCAGGGGACTAGCGGGAGGAGGTTGGACTTTCGGTGAGCAGTTCTTC. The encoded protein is CASSRGLAGGGWTFGEQFF. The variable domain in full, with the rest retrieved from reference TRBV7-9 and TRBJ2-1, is DTGVSQNPRHKITKRGQNVTFRCDPISEHNRLYWYRQTLGQGPEFLTYFQNEAQLEKSRLLSDRFSAERPKGSFSTLEIQRTEQGDSAMYLCASSRGLAGGGWTFGEQFFGPGTRLTVL.

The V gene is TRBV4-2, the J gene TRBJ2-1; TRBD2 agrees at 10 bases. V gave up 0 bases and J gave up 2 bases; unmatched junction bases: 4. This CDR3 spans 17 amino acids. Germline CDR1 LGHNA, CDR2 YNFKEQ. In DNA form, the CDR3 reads TGTGCCAGCAGCCAAGAGGCTAGCGGGGGCCCCTACAATGAGCAGTTCTTC. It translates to CASSQEASGGPYNEQFF.